The 15 T cell receptor beta chains presented below share a single source sample, sequenced in a study of T cells in Graves' hyperthyroidism and ophthalmopathy. Amplification targeted TCR beta CDR3 regions from RNA transcripts. The study used the HTBI primer set for a first-round RT-PCR of the TCR CDR3. Using its own MiXCR run on the multiplex PCR reads, TCRdb lists one record per CDR3 protein. The data show around 400,000 distinct CDR3 sequences, roughly 25% seen once. The sample was blood. These receptors all stem from a middle-aged man with Graves' hyperthyroidism.

A few counts support this clonotype. The V gene is TRBV2, the J gene TRBJ1-1, with TRBD1 matching 10 bases. The V segment lost 6 bases and the J segment 4 bases; nucleotides outside the gene matches: 14. Germline CDR1 SNHLY, CDR2 FYNNEI. The CDR3 has 17 amino acids. CDR3 in amino acids: CASSYPTGTGVSTEAFF. The CDR3 DNA sequence: TGTGCCAGCAGCTACCCAACCGGGACAGGGGTTTCCACTGAAGCTTTCTTT.

The rearrangement links TRBV7-2 to TRBJ2-2; 10 bases map to TRBD2. Germline CDR1 reads SGHTA; CDR2 reads FQGNSA. The CDR3 has 15 amino acids. With V trimmed by 5 bases and J by 6 bases, 6 bases remained unmatched. The CDR3 sequence is CASSALAGVPGELFF. CDR3 DNA: TGTGCCAGCAGCGCCCTAGCGGGAGTTCCCGGGGAGCTGTTTTTT.

A few counts support this clonotype. The chain carries TRBV7-3 and TRBJ2-6; tentatively, D is TRBD2 (5 bases). V lost 1 base, J lost 0 bases, and 13 bases lay in between. CDR3 length: 18 amino acids. The germline gives CDR1 SGHTA, CDR2 FQGTGA. Written as DNA, the CDR3 is TGTGCCAGCAGCTTAATAGCGTCTTCTTACTCTGGGGCCAACGTCCTGACTTTC. Protein product: CASSLIASSYSGANVLTF.

V is TRBV28 and J is TRBJ2-7; 7 bases are shared with TRBD1. With 8 bases clipped from V and 4 bases from J, the junction kept 11 bases outside the gene matches. This CDR3 is built from 14 residues. Germline V gene lookup returns CDR1 MDHEN and CDR2 SYDVKM. For the CDR3, the DNA is TGTGCCAGCGCCCGTGGGACAGTCGGTTACGAGCAGTACTTC. Translating it yields CASARGTVGYEQYF.

Remarks on this clonotype: A much larger clone sits a single nucleotide away, making a read error possible. The V and J genes are TRBV7-7 and TRBJ2-3, with D tentatively TRBD1 (6 bases). The CDR3 length is 15 residues. CDR1 SSHAT and CDR2 FNYEAQ come from the germline V gene (reference sequence). Trimming shortened V by 4 bases and J by 8 bases, and 19 bases separated the two germline ends. The CDR3 nucleotides are TGTGCCAGCAGCTCTACAGGGCCCCCCTCGGGTACGCAGTATTTT. It yields the protein CASSSTGPPSGTQYF.

This chain uses TRBV12-3 or TRBV12-4 with TRBJ2-3, with 8 bases lining up with TRBD2. The CDR3 is 16 residues long. Trimming cost V 5 bases and J 6 bases; bases outside gene matches: 13. The CDR3 is CASSDLSGIPTDTQYF. Written as DNA, the CDR3 is TGTGCCAGCAGTGACCTTAGCGGGATACCCACCGATACGCAGTATTTT.

This clonotype was recorded at least ten times. This chain uses TRBV28 with TRBJ2-3; D might be TRBD2 (5 bases). CDR1 and CDR2 (germline): MDHEN, SYDVKM. There are 14 residues in the CDR3. The ends were cut back, 7 bases at V and 9 bases at J, with 20 bases in the middle. The CDR3 here is CASIHPSAGNTQYF. In DNA, the CDR3 is TGTGCCAGCATCCACCCCTCGGCCGGGAACACGCAGTATTTT.

The rearrangement joins TRBV12-3 or TRBV12-4 to TRBJ2-3, with D perhaps assigned TRBD1 or TRBD2 (5 bases each). Trimming took 5 bases from V and 4 from J, leaving 19 bases between them. CDR3 length: 16 amino acids. The CDR3 DNA reads TGTGCCAGCAGTAAGCGGTCGGGGCCGCTGGCAGATACGCAGTATTTT. Encoded protein: CASSKRSGPLADTQYF.

Only a few counts were recorded for this clonotype. The rearrangement links TRBV2 to TRBJ1-1, with D possibly TRBD1 on 5 matching bases. V lost 6 bases, J lost 1 base, and 15 bases lay in between. The CDR3 sequence is 15 residues long. Germline CDR1 SNHLY, CDR2 FYNNEI. CDR3 residues: CASRARQSGNTEAFF. CDR3 DNA: TGTGCCAGCAGGGCCAGACAGTCAGGGAACACTGAAGCTTTCTTT.

About this clonotype itself: With a much larger clone just one base away, this may be a read error. This chain connects TRBV27 to TRBJ2-7; D might be TRBD1 or TRBD2, each matching 5 bases. Germline V CDR1 and CDR2: MNHEY, SMNVEV (reference sequence). The CDR3 loop spans 16 amino acids. V gave up 2 bases and J gave up 7 bases, with 21 bases separating them. DNA for the CDR3: TGTGCCAGCAGTTTACCTCGGGGACCTCCCCACAATGAGCAGTACTTC. It translates to CASSLPRGPPHNEQYF.

Regarding this clonotype: A much larger clone differs by one base, so this may be a read error. The CDR3, as DNA: TGTTCCAGCAGCCCTTGGGCACACGGGACAGGGGATGATGTGCAGTACTTC. Its translation: CSSSPWAHGTGDDVQYF. The J gene is TRBJ2-7, the V gene TRBV7-9; 10 bases are shared with TRBD1. The CDR3 covers 17 residues. CDR1 is SEHNR, CDR2 FQNEAQ, per germline (reference sequence).

This clonotype was observed a few times. The V gene is TRBV29-1, the J gene TRBJ1-1; D ambiguous. There are 13 residues in the CDR3. Deletions cut 3 bases from V and 1 base from J, with 9 bases between. Germline CDR1 SQVTM, CDR2 ANQGSEA. CDR3 DNA sequence: TGCAGCGTTGATCTGGGCGGGAACACTGAAGCTTTCTTT. Translated, it gives CSVDLGGNTEAFF.

This clonotype was seen just once. Relative to the germline gene, one junction end is altered; a read error may explain this. The rearrangement uses TRBV7-9 and TRBJ2-7; the D gene is possibly TRBD2 (6 bases). The CDR3 has 15 residues. Germline CDR1 SEHNR, CDR2 FQNEAQ (reference sequence). The CDR3 region has the DNA TGTGCCAGCAGCTCATCGGGCCCGGGGGTCGACGAGCAATACTTC. Protein: CASSSSGPGVDEQYF. Together with reference TRBV7-9 and TRBJ2-7, the CDR3 gives the full variable domain: DTGVSQNPRHKITKRGQNVTFRCDPISEHNRLYWYRQTLGQGPEFLTYFQNEAQLEKSRLLSDRFSAERPKGSFSTLEIQRTEQGDSAMYLCASSSSGPGVDEQYFGPGTRLTVT.

The chain combines TRBV12-5 with TRBJ2-5, with 13 positions matching TRBD2. The germline V gene encodes CDR1 LGHNT and CDR2 FRNRAP. With V trimmed by 2 bases and J by 2 bases, 8 bases remained unmatched. This CDR3 comprises 18 residues. In nucleotides, the CDR3 is TGTGCTAGTGGTTTGTTACGGACTAGCGGGAGTCGACAAGAGACCCAGTACTTC. The encoded protein is CASGLLRTSGSRQETQYF. The entire variable domain, with the rest obtained from reference TRBV12-5 and TRBJ2-5, is as follows: DARVTQTPRHKVTEMGQEVTMRCQPILGHNTVFWYRQTMMQGLELLAYFRNRAPLDDSGMPKDRFSAEMPDATLATLKIQPSEPRDSAVYFCASGLLRTSGSRQETQYFGPGTRLLVL.

V is TRBV12-3 or TRBV12-4 and J is TRBJ1-6, with 9 bases identical to TRBD1. The CDR3 has 16 amino acids. Trimming at V came to 6 bases and at J to 9 bases, leaving 12 bases not matched to a gene. The CDR3 here is CASRTSDRGASSPLHF. CDR3 sequence (DNA): TGTGCCAGCAGAACCTCCGACAGGGGGGCTTCTTCACCCCTCCACTTT.